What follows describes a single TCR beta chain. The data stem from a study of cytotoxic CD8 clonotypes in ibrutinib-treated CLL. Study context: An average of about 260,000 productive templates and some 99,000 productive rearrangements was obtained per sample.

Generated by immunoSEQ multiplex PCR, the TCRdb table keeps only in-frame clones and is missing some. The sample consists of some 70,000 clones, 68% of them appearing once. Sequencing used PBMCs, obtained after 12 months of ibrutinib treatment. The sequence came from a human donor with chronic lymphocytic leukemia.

This CDR3 is CASGRVRSTEAFF. The CDR3 DNA is TGTGCCAGCGGTAGAGTTCGATCGACTGAAGCTTTCTTT. V usage is TRBV6-5 and J usage is TRBJ1-1; D unclear. The ends were cut back, 8 bases at V and 5 bases at J, with 15 bases in the middle. Per germline, CDR1 MNHEY and CDR2 SVGAGI. The CDR3 spans 13 residues.